The 5 T cell receptor beta chains presented below share a single source sample, sequenced in a study of identical twins (dated by TCRdb to the mid-2010s). Library preparation employed 5' RACE. The run used an Illumina HiSeq 2000. Clones were called with MiXCR by TCRdb after fastp trimmed the public reads at Q25, and only in-frame beta chains were retained. All rows with the same CDR3 protein become a single entry with the most common DNA and genes. This sample has hundreds of thousands of distinct CDR3 sequences in its table, and 20% to 25% of those were observed once. The ten largest make up approximately 0.5% of the sample. Separately, the same data were catalogued under a study of yellow fever vaccine responses in identical twins.

Sequencing was carried out using CD4+ T cells sorted from blood. The receptors derive from a young woman in good health.

The V gene is TRBV6-6, the J gene TRBJ2-7; the D gene is possibly TRBD2 (5 bases). This CDR3 is 13 amino acids long. Deletions cut 2 bases from V and 2 bases from J, with 7 bases between. CDR1 is MNHNY, CDR2 SVGAGI, per germline (reference sequence). The CDR3 sequence is CASSYGLPYEQYV. Here the CDR3 DNA reads TGTGCCAGCAGTTACGGACTGCCCTACGAGCAGTACGTC.

This chain uses TRBV6-2 or TRBV6-3 with TRBJ2-2; TRBD2 matches 11 bases. The CDR3 runs to 17 residues. Germline CDR1 reads MNHEY; CDR2 reads SVGEGT. V trimming: 2 bases; J trimming: 4 bases; junction bases outside the gene matches: 6. In nucleotides, the CDR3 is TGTGCCAGCAGTTACATGGCCCTAGCGGGAGGCACCGGGGAGCTGTTTTTT. This translates into CASSYMALAGGTGELFF.

CDR3 amino acids: CSAPGQGGADTQYF. The CDR3, as DNA: TGCAGTGCCCCGGGACAGGGGGGCGCAGATACGCAGTATTTT. The J gene is TRBJ2-3, the V gene TRBV20-1, with 11 bases identical to TRBD1. CDR1 is DFQATT and CDR2 is SNEGSKA in the germline V gene (reference sequence). The CDR3 sequence is 14 residues long. After removal of 6 bases from V and 4 bases from J, the junction contained 6 bases not matched to a gene.

The CDR3 is CASSPRLAGRAEQFF. CDR3 bases: TGTGCCAGCAGCCCTCGATTAGCGGGTCGGGCTGAGCAGTTCTTC. The genes are TRBV3-1 and TRBJ2-1; 7 positions match TRBD2. The V segment lost 4 bases and the J segment 9 bases; nucleotides outside the gene matches: 12. The CDR3 consists of 15 residues. Germline CDR1 is LGHDT and CDR2 is YNNKEL (reference sequence).

This clonotype showed up just a few times. Here the CDR3 reads CASSLKSRDILPSPYQETQYF. The CDR3 nucleotides read TGTGCCAGCAGCTTAAAATCCCGGGACATTCTTCCTAGCCCGTACCAAGAGACCCAGTACTTC. V gene TRBV7-6 combines with J gene TRBJ2-5; D is possibly TRBD1 (6 bases). The CDR3 is made up of 21 amino acids. Germline V lookup: CDR1 SGHVS, CDR2 FNYEAQ. Deletions cut 2 bases from V and 0 bases from J, with 28 bases between.